The 2 T cell receptor beta chains below come from one sample, sequenced in a study of T cells after yellow fever vaccination. From the 5' RACE reads, TCRdb called clonotypes with MiXCR, one entry per CDR3 protein. The sample consists of some 400,000 distinct CDR3 sequences, 15% to 20% of them appearing once. Sample: PBMCs, taken before the yellow fever booster vaccination. All receptors derive from a man aged 18 to 29 who received the YFV17D yellow fever vaccine.

This clonotype was seen a few times. This chain joins TRBV12-3 or TRBV12-4 and TRBJ2-2, with TRBD1 matching over 8 bases. This CDR3 comprises 15 residues. V lost 5 bases, J lost 4 bases, and 6 bases stayed unmatched. This CDR3 is CASSQDRDGTGELFF. DNA of the CDR3: TGTGCCAGCAGTCAGGACAGGGATGGCACCGGGGAGCTGTTTTTT.

The gene calls are TRBV4-3 and TRBJ2-7, with a possible D match to TRBD1 (5 bases). The CDR3 sequence is 13 residues long. Trimming removed 4 bases at V and 4 bases at J, with 11 bases between. Germline CDR1 is LGHNA and CDR2 is YSLEER. CDR3 region: CASSPGKGYEQYF. CDR3 coding DNA: TGCGCCAGCAGCCCAGGGAAGGGATACGAGCAGTACTTC.